These 30 T cell receptor beta chains share one sample of origin, sequenced in a study of tumor-infiltrating lymphocytes in oesophageal squamous cell carcinoma. Via MiXCR, TCRdb re-called the PCR reads, giving one row per CDR3 protein. The sample consists of some 15,000 distinct CDR3 sequences, roughly 46% of them appearing once. The material sequenced was blood. The receptors stem from a female donor with esophageal squamous cell carcinoma.

The chain employs TRBV7-3 and TRBJ2-3; no clear D gene. The CDR3 is made up of 13 amino acids. Trimming removed 1 base at V and 4 bases at J, with 6 bases between. Per the germline V gene, CDR1 is SGHTA and CDR2 is FQGTGA. CDR3 loop: CASSLMAADTQYF. Here the CDR3 DNA reads TGTGCCAGCAGCTTAATGGCAGCAGATACGCAGTATTTT. The complete variable domain, with remaining parts taken from reference TRBV7-3 and TRBJ2-3, reads GAGVSQTPSNKVTEKGKYVELRCDPISGHTALYWYRQSLGQGPEFLIYFQGTGAADDSGLPNDRFFAVRPEGSVSTLKIQRTERGDSAVYLCASSLMAADTQYFGPGTRLTVL.

There are many counts of this clonotype. The chain has TRBV6-1 and TRBJ2-3; 8 bases fit TRBD2. Germline lookup yields CDR1 MNHNS and CDR2 SASEGT. The V gene end was trimmed by 5 bases and the J gene end by 2 bases; junction bases not matched to a gene: 6. The CDR3 is 15 residues long. In DNA, the CDR3 is TGTGCCAGCAGTTCAACGGGACTAGTCACAGATACGCAGTATTTT. Its translation is CASSSTGLVTDTQYF.

The V gene is TRBV7-3, the J gene TRBJ1-1; the match to TRBD2 covers 8 bases. The end of the DNA fits TRBJ2-7 better, so the J call may be wrong. Germline V gene data show CDR1 as SGHTA and CDR2 as FQGTGA. CDR3 length: 14 amino acids. The CDR3 DNA is TGTGCCAGCAGCCCTGTACCCGGGACTAGCGAGCAGTACTTC. Translating gives CASSPVPGTSEQYF.

In this sample, this clonotype turned up once. A read error may explain this, as a much larger clone is one base away. The chain couples TRBV18 to TRBJ2-2, with D perhaps matching TRBD1 (6 bases). The CDR3 is made up of 15 amino acids. Germline V lookup: CDR1 KGHSH, CDR2 LQKENI. The CDR3 nucleotides are TGTGTCAGCTCACCATCCGGGACAAGCACCGGGGAGCTGTTTTTT. This encodes CVSSPSGTSTGELFF.

The V call is TRBV7-6, the J call TRBJ2-1; D unclear. This CDR3 comprises 14 residues. Germline CDR1 SGHVS, CDR2 FNYEAQ. Trimming took off 2 bases at V and 7 bases at J, with 12 bases between the two ends. DNA of the CDR3: TGTGCCAGCAGCTTACTCGGAGATTCGAATGAGCAGTTCTTC. Amino acids: CASSLLGDSNEQFF.

This chain's CDR3 is CASSLGTSGGGETQYF. As DNA, the CDR3 is TGTGCCAGCAGCTTAGGGACTAGCGGGGGAGGGGAGACCCAGTACTTC. The rearrangement joins TRBV7-3 to TRBJ2-7, with TRBD2 matching over 14 bases. The J call could be wrong; TRBJ2-5 is a better fit for the DNA end. Per the germline V gene, CDR1 is SGHTA and CDR2 is FQGTGA. The CDR3 is 16 residues long.

This clonotype was found a few times. The CDR3 carries no conserved terminal phenylalanine or tryptophan, so it likely arises from a read error. It is unclear where the CDR3 begins or ends on the DNA, so no DNA is shown, and the CDR3 is as TCRdb lists it. The gene calls are TRBV10-1 and TRBJ2-1; the D segment call TRBD2 is taken from the table without a DNA check. The CDR3 is 9 residues long, counting both termini. CDR1 is WNHNN, CDR2 SYGVQD, per germline (reference sequence). Here the CDR3 reads CASSEPART.

This clonotype was seen at least ten times. The V call is TRBV7-6, the J call TRBJ1-1; weak D call: TRBD1 (6 bases). V lost 5 bases to trimming and J lost 6 bases, with 13 bases between them. This CDR3 comprises 13 residues. Germline CDR1 SGHVS, CDR2 FNYEAQ. This CDR3 is CASSQVGGAEAFF. In DNA, the CDR3 is TGTGCCAGCAGCCAAGTAGGGGGGGCTGAAGCTTTCTTT.

The CDR3 bases are TGTGCCAGCAGCCTAGAGACAGGACAGAATTCACCCCTCCACTTT. It yields the protein CASSLETGQNSPLHF. The V and J genes are TRBV3-1 and TRBJ1-6; possible D gene TRBD1, 6 bases. V lost 4 bases to trimming and J lost 7 bases, with 14 bases between them. Germline CDR1 LGHDT, CDR2 YNNKEL (reference sequence). This CDR3 region has 15 residues.

This clonotype occurred a few times. This chain joins TRBV7-8 and TRBJ2-5, with D perhaps TRBD2 (5 bases). Germline CDR1 and CDR2: SGHVS and FQNEAQ. V was pared by 6 bases and J by 5 bases, with 19 bases between. The CDR3 loop spans 15 amino acids. The CDR3 sequence is CASRKTRDYYETQYF. CDR3 bases: TGTGCCAGCAGGAAAACTCGAGACTATTATGAGACCCAGTACTTC.

This clonotype appeared many times. CDR3 region: CASSLPRTGPDTQYF. CDR3 bases: TGTGCCAGCAGCTTACCACGGACAGGGCCAGATACGCAGTATTTT. J is TRBJ2-3 and V is TRBV11-3, with TRBD1 matching 8 bases. The J segment lost 4 bases and the V segment lost 2 bases, leaving 5 bases of the junction unmatched. The germline CDR1 and CDR2 sequences are SGHNT and YENEEA. The CDR3 length is 15 residues.

In this sample, this clonotype turned up a few times. The chain links TRBV7-8 to TRBJ2-1, with TRBD2 matching 9 bases. Germline assignment: CDR1 SGHVS and CDR2 FQNEAQ. V lost 2 bases to trimming and J lost 9 bases; unmatched junction nucleotides: 20. This CDR3 is built from 19 residues. This CDR3 is CASSLFRVGERGRAGEQFF. The CDR3 region has the DNA TGTGCCAGCAGCTTATTCAGGGTTGGGGAGCGCGGGAGGGCCGGTGAGCAGTTCTTC.

This clonotype was recorded at least ten times. In DNA, the CDR3 is TGTGCCAGTAAACCGGGACAAAACAATCAGCCCCAGCATTTT. This translates into CASKPGQNNQPQHF. The chain couples TRBV19 to TRBJ1-5; D possibly corresponds to TRBD1 (6 bases). V lost 7 bases to trimming and J lost 3 bases, with 13 bases between them. CDR1 is LNHDA, CDR2 SQIVND, per germline (reference sequence). The CDR3 length is 14 residues.

This clonotype was counted many times. A much larger clone is a single base away; this may be a read error. The V gene is TRBV10-3, the J gene TRBJ2-5, with D possibly TRBD2 on 6 matching bases. The DNA end is more similar to TRBJ2-1, so the J call may be wrong. From germline, CDR1 is ENHRY and CDR2 SYGVKD. The CDR3 extends over 15 amino acids. The CDR3 spells CAISGGDGASYEQFF. The CDR3 DNA is TGTGCCATCAGTGGCGGGGACGGGGCTTCCTACGAGCAGTTCTTC.

Remarks on this clonotype: Being one base from a much bigger clone, this may be a read error. The chain uses TRBV6-1 and TRBJ2-3; D is possibly TRBD1 or TRBD2 (6 bases each). Trimming removed 7 bases from V and 14 bases from J, with 31 bases in between. This CDR3 has 16 residues. The V gene's germline CDR1 is MNHNS and CDR2 SASEGT. DNA for the CDR3: TGTGCCAGCACGCCTACTGGGGGGCGCGACACCGGGGAGCTGTATTTT. This gives the protein CASTPTGGRDTGELYF.

This rearrangement joins TRBV7-2 to TRBJ2-1; D gene ambiguous. The ends were cut back, 5 bases at V and 3 bases at J, with 14 bases in the middle. This CDR3 has 15 residues. CDR1 is SGHTA and CDR2 is FQGNSA in the germline V gene. The CDR3 DNA sequence: TGTGCCAGCAGCCGGGCAACAGAATACTACAATGAGCAGTTCTTC. Residues: CASSRATEYYNEQFF.

Many counts were recorded for this clonotype. This chain joins TRBV27 and TRBJ2-2; D is unresolved. Deletions cut 7 bases from V and 5 bases from J, with 14 bases between. The germline CDR1 and CDR2 sequences are MNHEY and SMNVEV (reference sequence). The CDR3 loop spans 14 amino acids. CDR3 bases: TGTGCCAGCACCTACCGTAGCAGAACCGGGGAGCTGTTTTTT. Protein: CASTYRSRTGELFF.

The table lists this clonotype with many counts. The CDR3 reads CSARDLSGLAGVNEQFF. Here the CDR3 DNA reads TGCAGTGCTAGAGACCTGTCGGGACTAGCGGGAGTCAATGAGCAGTTCTTC. The chain joins TRBV20-1 to TRBJ2-1; TRBD2 agrees at 14 bases. V lost 0 bases to trimming and J lost 6 bases; unmatched junction nucleotides: 7. The CDR3 has 17 amino acids. Germline assignment: CDR1 DFQATT and CDR2 SNEGSKA (reference sequence).

The genes are TRBV7-3 and TRBJ2-1, with 9 bases that match TRBD2. J gave up 5 bases and V 3 bases, and 5 bases lay outside the gene matches. The germline V gene has CDR1 SGHTA and CDR2 FQGTGA. This CDR3 comprises 15 residues. CDR3 region: CASSLAGGRHNEQFF. CDR3 in DNA: TGTGCCAGCAGCTTGGCGGGAGGGAGGCACAATGAGCAGTTCTTC.

This chain connects TRBV9 to TRBJ2-5; a weak D match, TRBD1 (6 bases). The CDR3 extends over 12 amino acids. Germline V gene sequence: CDR1 SGDLS, CDR2 YYNGEE. V gave up 4 bases and J gave up 11 bases, with 15 bases separating them. CDR3 sequence reads: CASSTQGNEQYF. The CDR3 DNA sequence: TGTGCCAGCAGCACACAGGGAAATGAGCAGTACTTC.

V and J are TRBV7-2 and TRBJ2-7, with 11 bases lining up with TRBD1. In germline, CDR1 is SGHTA, CDR2 FQGNSA. The length of the CDR3 is 15 residues. The V segment lost 5 bases and the J segment 3 bases; nucleotides outside the gene matches: 6. CDR3 amino acids: CASSPWTGGLYEQYF. CDR3 nucleotides: TGTGCCAGCAGCCCCTGGACAGGGGGCCTCTACGAGCAGTACTTC.

This clonotype has at least ten counts. V usage is TRBV12-3 or TRBV12-4 and J usage is TRBJ1-1; possibly TRBD1 for D (6 bases). V shed 3 bases and J shed 5 bases, with 10 bases lying between them. CDR3 length: 13 amino acids. In nucleotides, the CDR3 is TGTGCCAGCAGTTTGGGGGGGCGAACTGAAGCTTTCTTT. This gives the protein CASSLGGRTEAFF.

This clonotype was counted ten times or more. The V and J genes are TRBV10-3 and TRBJ2-5; D uncertain. Trimming cost V 4 bases and J 2 bases, with 8 bases left between them. Germline lookup yields CDR1 ENHRY and CDR2 SYGVKD. CDR3 size: 13 residues. The chain's CDR3 is CAISARLQETQYF. The CDR3 bases are TGTGCCATCAGTGCAAGGCTACAAGAGACCCAGTACTTC.

The rearrangement links TRBV7-3 to TRBJ2-5, with 8 bases identical to TRBD1. The CDR3 is made up of 14 amino acids. J was trimmed by 13 bases and V by 5 bases; bases with no gene match: 15. The V gene's germline CDR1 is SGHTA and CDR2 FQGTGA. CDR3 sequence: CASSPQGVGGELYF. CDR3 DNA: TGTGCCAGCAGCCCACAGGGGGTCGGCGGGGAGCTGTACTTC. Variable domain in full (rest from reference TRBV7-3 and TRBJ2-5): GAGVSQTPSNKVTEKGKYVELRCDPISGHTALYWYRQSLGQGPEFLIYFQGTGAADDSGLPNDRFFAVRPEGSVSTLKIQRTERGDSAVYLCASSPQGVGGELYFGPGTRLLVL.

This chain connects TRBV10-2 to TRBJ2-5; the D gene is possibly TRBD1 (5 bases). V was pared by 2 bases and J by 3 bases, with 10 bases between. Germline CDR1 reads WSHSY; CDR2 reads SAAADI. The CDR3 consists of 14 residues. The DNA for the CDR3 is TGCGCCAGCAGTGAGGGGGCGAGAAAAGAGACCCAGTACTTC. Its translation is CASSEGARKETQYF.

This clonotype was observed a handful of times. The V and J genes are TRBV7-6 and TRBJ2-4; no clear D gene. The J call may be wrong; the DNA end is better matched by TRBJ2-1. Germline V gene lookup returns CDR1 SGHVS and CDR2 FNYEAQ. The CDR3 is made up of 13 amino acids. The CDR3 loop is CASSLPAGDEQFF. CDR3 nucleotides: TGTGCCAGCAGCTTACCGGCCGGCGATGAGCAGTTCTTC.

The V call is TRBV5-6, the J call TRBJ2-1; D is unresolved. This CDR3 has 15 amino acids. Trimming pared 0 bases from V and 8 bases from J, leaving 15 bases between. The V gene's germline CDR1 is SGHDT and CDR2 YYEEEE. The CDR3 sequence: CASSLAWVTRDEQFF. The CDR3 DNA reads TGTGCCAGCAGCTTGGCCTGGGTAACACGCGATGAGCAGTTCTTC.

This clonotype is termed medium-sized. This chain joins TRBV12-5 and TRBJ2-3; 7 positions agree with TRBD1. V shed 5 bases, J shed 2 bases, and the junction held 4 bases outside the gene matches. The CDR3 consists of 14 residues. Germline loops: CDR1 LGHNT, CDR2 FRNRAP. DNA of the CDR3: TGTGCTAGTGGTCAGGACAGGCCCACAGATACGCAGTATTTT. This codes for CASGQDRPTDTQYF.

This sequence joins TRBV20-1 and TRBJ1-1; D is unresolved. The CDR3 is 11 amino acids. Germline CDR1 and CDR2: DFQATT and SNEGSKA (reference sequence). V lost 6 bases and J lost 6, with 11 bases in between. DNA of the CDR3: TGCAGTGCGCGACCGCCACCTGAAGCTTTCTTT. Amino acid sequence: CSARPPPEAFF.

This clonotype was counted many times. V is TRBV7-8 and J is TRBJ2-5, with 8 bases matching TRBD1. TRBJ2-7 matches the DNA end more closely, so the J call is doubtful. The CDR3 length is 14 residues. Per germline, CDR1 SGHVS and CDR2 FQNEAQ. Here the CDR3 reads CASSARQGIDEQYF. For the CDR3, the DNA is TGTGCCAGCAGCGCAAGACAGGGGATCGACGAGCAGTACTTC.